This T cell receptor beta chain was sequenced for a study of vaccination effects on CD4 cells after COVID-19. A note on this clone: Its specificity is not known.

This CDR3 region has 16 residues. In germline, CDR1 is LGHNA, CDR2 YNFKEQ. The V and J ends lost 0 bases and 4 bases respectively, with 14 bases between them. The culture ran for roughly ten days before CD4+ T cells were isolated. This table comes from immunoSEQ multiplex PCR, and its TCRdb copy is limited to in-frame clones, with some not included. The table has fewer than 35,000 clones, approximately 70% seen once; the top ten hold approximately 3.9%. Notes on the study in general: Common cold coronaviruses were cross-recognized by only 1 of 255 vaccine-induced clones in healthy vaccinees. Marked clonal contraction of both clone types appeared late after vaccination.

The source material was CD4+ T cells from PBMCs cultured without peptide, sampled before COVID-19 vaccination. The V call is TRBV4-2, the J call TRBJ2-3; D is perhaps TRBD1 (6 bases). This clonotype was obtained from a human donor who received a COVID-19 vaccine. This CDR3 is CASSQDQGRGADTQYF. The CDR3 DNA reads TGTGCCAGCAGCCAAGATCAGGGCAGGGGAGCAGATACGCAGTATTTT.